This T cell receptor beta chain was sequenced in a study of T cell responses to AZD1222 COVID-19 vaccine. Notes on the study in general: Baseline seropositivity occurred in only six or seven AZD1222 recipients. Mostly white British, mostly female donors; authors suggested clonal diversity may be underestimated. There were vaccine-associated CD4 TCRs across spike, dominant at 160-218 and 743-854.

Some clones are missing from TCRdb's copy, which holds only in-frame ones; the method was immunoSEQ multiplex PCR. In the table there are about 120,000 clones, about 90% of which are singletons. On this clone itself: The antigen remains unidentified.

Second-dose schedules of about 4 or about 12 weeks were combined. V gave up 7 bases and J gave up 1 base, with 13 bases separating them. Per the germline V gene, CDR1 is SNHLY and CDR2 is FYNNEI. This CDR3 contains 14 residues. The source material was peripheral blood, sampled 28 days after the second AZD1222 dose. The sequence was collected from an adult who received the AZD1222 COVID-19 vaccine. This sequence joins TRBV2 and TRBJ1-2; perhaps TRBD1 as D (6 bases). The CDR3 region has the DNA TGTGCCAGCAATAAGGACAGTTTTAACTATGGCTACACCTTC. This gives the protein CASNKDSFNYGYTF.